The following is a T cell receptor (beta chain) sequence with its context. Its antigen is currently unknown. The data derive from a study of T-cell reconstitution after alpha-beta-depleted transplantation in children. With 4 bases removed from V and 5 bases from J, the gap between germline ends came to 8 bases. The length of the CDR3 is 12 residues. The germline V gene has CDR1 MNHEY and CDR2 SVGEGT. Preparing the TCRbeta library involved the use of unique molecular identifiers. TCRdb redid the calling of the PCR reads with MiXCR, one entry per CDR3 protein. Here the sample spans nearly 350,000 distinct CDR3 sequences, around 15% being singletons. Overall study findings and caveats: About two months after transplant, alpha-beta T cells reportedly came from several hundred expanded graft clones. The study traced high day-60 TCRbeta diversity in some patients to surviving recipient T cells and thymic progenitors. Fresh T-cell production supplied most of the T-cell counts and diversity seen one year after transplant.

Sample: PBMCs, mostly from graft donor cells, taken 360 days after TCRalphabeta/CD19-depleted stem cell transplant. This clonotype was obtained from a male patient aged 2-15 years who had a stem cell transplant for acute lymphoblastic leukemia, so the T cells may come from the graft donor. The rearrangement uses TRBV6-2 or TRBV6-3 and TRBJ1-2, with D maybe TRBD1 (5 bases). CDR3 region: CASSSGPYGYTF. The DNA for the CDR3 is TGTGCCAGCAGTTCGGGACCGTATGGCTACACCTTC.